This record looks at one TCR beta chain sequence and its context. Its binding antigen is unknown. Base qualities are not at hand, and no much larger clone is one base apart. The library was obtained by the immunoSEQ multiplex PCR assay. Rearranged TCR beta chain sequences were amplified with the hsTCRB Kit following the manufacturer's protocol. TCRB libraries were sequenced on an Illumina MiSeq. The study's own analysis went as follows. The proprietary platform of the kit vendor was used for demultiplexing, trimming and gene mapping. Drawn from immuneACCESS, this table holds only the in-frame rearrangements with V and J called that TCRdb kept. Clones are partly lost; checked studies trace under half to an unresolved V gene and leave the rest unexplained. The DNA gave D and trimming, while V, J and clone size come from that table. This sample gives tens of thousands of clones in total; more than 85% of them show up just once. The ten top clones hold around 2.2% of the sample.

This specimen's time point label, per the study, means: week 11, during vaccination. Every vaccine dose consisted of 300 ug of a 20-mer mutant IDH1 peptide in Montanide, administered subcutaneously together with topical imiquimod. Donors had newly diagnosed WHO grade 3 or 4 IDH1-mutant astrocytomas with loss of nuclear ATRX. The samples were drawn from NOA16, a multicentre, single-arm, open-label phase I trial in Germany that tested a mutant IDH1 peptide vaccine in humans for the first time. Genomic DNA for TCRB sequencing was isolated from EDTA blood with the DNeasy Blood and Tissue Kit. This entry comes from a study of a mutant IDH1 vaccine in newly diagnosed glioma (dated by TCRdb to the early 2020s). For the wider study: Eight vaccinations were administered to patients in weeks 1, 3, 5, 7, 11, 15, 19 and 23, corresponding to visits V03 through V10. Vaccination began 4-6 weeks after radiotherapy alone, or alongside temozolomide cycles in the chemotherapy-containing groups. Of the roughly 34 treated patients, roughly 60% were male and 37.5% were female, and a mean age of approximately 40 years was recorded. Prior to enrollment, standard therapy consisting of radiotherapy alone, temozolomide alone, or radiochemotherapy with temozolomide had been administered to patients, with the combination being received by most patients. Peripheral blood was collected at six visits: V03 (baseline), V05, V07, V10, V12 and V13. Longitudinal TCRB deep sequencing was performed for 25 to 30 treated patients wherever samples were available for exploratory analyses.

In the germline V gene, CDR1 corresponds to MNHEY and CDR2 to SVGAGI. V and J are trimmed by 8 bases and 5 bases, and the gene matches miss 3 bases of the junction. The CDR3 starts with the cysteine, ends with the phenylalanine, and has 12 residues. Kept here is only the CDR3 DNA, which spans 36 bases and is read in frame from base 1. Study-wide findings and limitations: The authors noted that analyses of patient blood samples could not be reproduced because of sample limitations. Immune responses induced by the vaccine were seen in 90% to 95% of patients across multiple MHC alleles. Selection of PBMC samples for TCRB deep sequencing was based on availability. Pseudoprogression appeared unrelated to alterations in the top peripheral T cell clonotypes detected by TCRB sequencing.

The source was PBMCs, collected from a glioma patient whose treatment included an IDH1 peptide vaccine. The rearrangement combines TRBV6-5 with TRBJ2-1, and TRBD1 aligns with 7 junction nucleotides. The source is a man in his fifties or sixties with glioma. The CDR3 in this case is CASVGTDNEQFF. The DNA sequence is TGTGCCAGCGTCGGGACAGACAATGAGCAGTTCTTC.